These T cell receptor beta chains were read from a single sample in a study of cytomegalovirus exposure and HLA in healthy donors. The table came from immunoSEQ multiplex PCR; TCRdb's copy has only in-frame clones and leaves some out. The sample includes about 75,000 clones, around four fifths of them seen just once. Sequenced input: PBMCs. The receptors were gathered from a man aged 25-45 years in good health and CMV-seronegative. The CDR3 runs from the conserved cysteine through the conserved F or W. A D gene is named only where the DNA matches it firmly. Clone size is given for some rows only: seen once, a few or many times, or a class if the clone is expanded.

J gene,D gene,V gene,clone size,CDR3 protein,CDR3 DNA
TRBJ2-1,.,TRBV7-4,.,CASSFLLPSAHGNEQFF,TGTGCCAGCAGCTTTCTCCTCCCCAGTGCCCACGGGAATGAGCAGTTCTTC
TRBJ1-2,.,TRBV12-1,.,CASSFDDSGQDYGYTF,TGTGCCAGCAGCTTTGACGACTCAGGACAGGACTATGGCTACACCTTC
TRBJ1-6,.,TRBV5-1,.,CASSLEQGSSPLHF,TGCGCCAGCAGCTTGGAACAGGGAAGTTCACCCCTCCACTTT
TRBJ1-2,.,TRBV4-3,.,CASSQAPGANYGYTF,TGCGCCAGCAGCCAAGCCCCCGGAGCTAACTATGGCTACACCTTC
TRBJ2-1,TRBD2,TRBV6-4,.,CASSDGGGPGNEQFF,TGTGCCAGCAGTGACGGGGGAGGGCCGGGCAATGAGCAGTTCTTC
TRBJ1-2,.,TRBV7-3,.,CASSPTYQPGAYGYTF,TGTGCCAGCAGCCCCACTTATCAACCAGGGGCCTATGGCTACACCTTC
TRBJ2-2,.,TRBV6-6,.,CASCSRVPGELFF,TGTGCCAGCTGTTCGCGGGTTCCCGGGGAGCTGTTTTTT
TRBJ2-1,TRBD1,TRBV27,.,CASRATPGTGSYEQFF,TGTGCCAGCAGAGCCACCCCCGGGACAGGTAGCTATGAGCAGTTCTTC
TRBJ2-3,TRBD2,TRBV5-6,few,CASSLVAGGPGDTQYF,TGTGCCAGCAGCTTGGTAGCGGGAGGGCCAGGAGATACGCAGTATTTT
TRBJ2-2,.,TRBV2,.,CASSSHRTAGELFF,TGTGCCAGCAGCTCCCACAGGACCGCCGGGGAGCTGTTTTTT
TRBJ2-2,.,TRBV9,.,CASSVGSEGTGELFF,TGTGCCAGCAGCGTAGGGTCGGAGGGGACCGGGGAGCTGTTTTTT
TRBJ1-1,.,TRBV6-1,.,CASRVDARGTEAFF,TGTGCCAGCAGGGTCGACGCACGGGGCACTGAAGCTTTCTTT
TRBJ1-2,TRBD1,TRBV7-8,.,CASSLGTGGSRYGYTF,TGTGCCAGCAGCCTCGGGACAGGGGGCTCTCGGTATGGCTACACCTTC
TRBJ2-3,TRBD1,TRBV18,.,CASSPPGRGQDTQYF,TGTGCCAGCTCACCACCGGGCAGGGGGCAAGATACGCAGTATTTT
TRBJ2-1,.,TRBV5-1,.,CASSTGTPGNEQFF,TGCGCCAGCAGCACCGGGACTCCAGGCAATGAGCAGTTCTTC
TRBJ2-5,TRBD2,TRBV19,.,CASSGSGTLQETQYF,TGTGCCAGTAGTGGTAGCGGGACCCTCCAAGAGACCCAGTACTTC
TRBJ2-3,.,TRBV18,.,CASSPSSTDTQYF,TGTGCCAGCTCACCTTCAAGCACAGATACGCAGTATTTT
TRBJ1-6,.,TRBV5-4,.,CASSHDAADNSPLHF,TGTGCCAGCAGTCATGACGCGGCGGATAATTCACCCCTCCACTTT
TRBJ2-2,.,TRBV7-3,.,CASTPNANTGELFF,TGTGCCAGCACCCCTAACGCGAACACCGGGGAGCTGTTTTTT
TRBJ2-7,.,TRBV4-3,.,CASSQDQGTSYEQYF,TGCGCCAGCAGCCAAGACCAGGGGACCTCCTACGAGCAGTACTTC
TRBJ2-1,TRBD1,TRBV5-1,.,CASSFLGQGNDNEQFF,TGCGCCAGCAGCTTCCTGGGACAGGGGAACGACAATGAGCAGTTCTTC
TRBJ2-3,TRBD2,TRBV7-6,.,CASSRVPGGTSTDTQYF,TGTGCCAGCAGCCGAGTTCCGGGGGGGACGAGCACAGATACGCAGTATTTT
TRBJ2-1,.,TRBV7-6,once,CASSLPGAGGLGNEQFF,TGTGCCAGCAGCTTACCTGGGGCCGGGGGGCTGGGGAATGAGCAGTTCTTC
TRBJ2-1,.,TRBV7-2,once,CASSSQGFSYNEQFF,TGTGCCAGCAGCTCCCAGGGGTTCTCCTACAATGAGCAGTTCTTC
TRBJ1-2,.,TRBV5-4,.,CASSLGPGLVYGYTF,TGTGCCAGCAGCTTGGGTCCAGGGTTAGTCTATGGCTACACCTTC
TRBJ2-1,TRBD2,TRBV12-5,.,CASGPGTSRENEQFF,TGTGCTAGTGGGCCCGGGACTAGCAGAGAAAATGAGCAGTTCTTC
TRBJ2-7,TRBD1,TRBV11-3,.,CASSLGVMGQGYEQYF,TGTGCCAGCAGCTTAGGCGTCATGGGACAGGGCTACGAGCAGTACTTC
TRBJ2-3,.,TRBV29-1,once,CSVVGLDTQYF,TGCAGCGTTGTAGGACTGGATACGCAGTATTTT
TRBJ1-3,.,TRBV5-1,.,CASSSNTGGNTIYF,TGCGCCAGCAGCTCGAACACGGGTGGAAACACCATATATTTT
TRBJ2-7,TRBD2,TRBV5-1,.,CASSLSGAGGSGEQYF,TGCGCCAGCAGCTTGAGCGGGGCGGGGGGATCGGGCGAGCAGTACTTC
TRBJ1-1,.,TRBV29-1,once,CSVAMVQGIAEAFF,TGCAGCGTTGCAATGGTGCAGGGCATCGCTGAAGCTTTCTTT
TRBJ2-5,TRBD2,TRBV5-1,few,CASSLVSGGMTGETQYF,TGCGCCAGCAGCTTGGTTAGCGGGGGGATGACTGGAGAGACCCAGTACTTC
TRBJ2-5,TRBD1,TRBV4-1,.,CASSHGTVQETQYF,TGCGCCAGCAGCCATGGGACAGTACAAGAGACCCAGTACTTC
TRBJ2-2,.,TRBV28,.,CASVSQQGMNTGELFF,TGTGCCAGCGTATCACAACAGGGAATGAACACCGGGGAGCTGTTTTTT
TRBJ1-3,TRBD1,TRBV7-2,once,CASSLGSPGQGNTIYF,TGTGCCAGCAGCTTGGGGAGCCCGGGACAGGGTAACACCATATATTTT
TRBJ1-5,.,TRBV7-2,.,CASSLGPGGGQPQHF,TGTGCCAGCAGCTTAGGACCTGGCGGCGGCCAGCCCCAGCATTTT
TRBJ2-3,TRBD2,TRBV7-3,.,CASSLRGHRSGTSGGGTDTQYF,TGTGCCAGCAGCTTAAGGGGCCACCGGTCCGGGACTAGCGGGGGAGGCACAGATACGCAGTATTTT
TRBJ2-7,.,TRBV28,.,CASSFGSYEQYF,TGTGCCAGCAGTTTCGGCTCCTACGAGCAGTACTTC
TRBJ1-1,.,TRBV6-1,many,CASTWTENTEAFF,TGTGCCAGCACCTGGACAGAGAACACTGAAGCTTTCTTT
TRBJ2-4,.,TRBV18,.,CASSPPLGGNRGNIQYF,TGTGCCAGCTCACCCCCACTAGGGGGAAACCGGGGAAACATTCAGTACTTC
TRBJ2-7,.,TRBV7-2,once,CASSLEGGYEQYF,TGTGCCAGCAGCTTAGAAGGGGGCTACGAGCAGTACTTC
TRBJ2-1,.,TRBV5-1,.,CASSFTANGEQFF,TGCGCCAGCAGCTTTACTGCCAACGGGGAGCAGTTCTTC
TRBJ1-1,.,TRBV28,.,CASSRDRQRTEAFF,TGTGCCAGCAGCCGAGACAGACAGAGGACTGAAGCTTTCTTT
TRBJ1-2,.,TRBV18,.,CASSPARDVANYGYTF,TGTGCCAGCTCACCGGCGCGGGACGTAGCTAACTATGGCTACACCTTC
TRBJ1-2,.,TRBV4-1,.,CASSQAHGGQRVYGYTF,TGCGCCAGCAGCCAAGCCCACGGGGGGCAGAGGGTCTATGGCTACACCTTC
TRBJ2-1,TRBD1,TRBV19,.,CASTIQGDYNEQFF,TGTGCCAGTACCATACAGGGGGATTACAATGAGCAGTTCTTC
TRBJ1-5,.,TRBV29-1,.,CSVVVEGQPQHF,TGCAGCGTTGTTGTGGAGGGGCAGCCCCAGCATTTT
TRBJ1-2,.,TRBV28,once,CASPAAGNYGYTF,TGTGCCAGCCCGGCAGCGGGGAACTATGGCTACACCTTC